This T cell receptor beta chain was recovered during a study of shared clonotypes between healthy human individuals. This table comes from immunoSEQ multiplex PCR, and its TCRdb copy is limited to in-frame clones, with some not included. The sample shows roughly 2.2 million clones, over 85% of them seen only once. The CDR3 totals 16 residues. The germline CDR1 and CDR2 sequences are KGHSH and LQKENI. Losses at the gene ends were 3 bases for V and 6 bases for J; bases not matched to a gene: 10. This sequence was found in a young man in good health. Some clones in this sample may be carry-over from other donors' samples. This chain links TRBV18 with TRBJ1-2; 10 positions match TRBD1. The sample comprised naive CD4+ T cells from PBMCs. Specified subset: CD45RA+ positively selected. The CDR3: CASSPRGTGAGNGYTF. CDR3 DNA sequence: TGTGCCAGCTCACCGCGGGGGACAGGGGCGGGAAATGGCTACACCTTC. The full variable domain, with the rest looked up from reference TRBV18 and TRBJ1-2, is NAGVMQNPRHLVRRRGQEARLRCSPMKGHSHVYWYRQLPEEGLKFMVYLQKENIIDESGMPKERFSAEFPKEGPSILRIQQVVRGDSAAYFCASSPRGTGAGNGYTFGSGTRLTVV.